These 27 T cell receptor beta chains were all obtained from the same sample, sequenced in a study of T cells during gluten challenge in celiac disease. Sorted cells: tetramer+, CD3+, CD4+, CD45RA-, CD62L-, integrin beta7+. Paired single-cell TRA and TRB sequences were amplified by three nested PCRs with multiplexed primers. TCRdb reanalysed the single-cell sequencing reads using MiXCR and keeps one entry per CDR3 protein. The sample yields around 350 distinct CDR3 sequences, around 46% seen once. The source material was gluten-specific CD4+ T cells sorted from blood using tetramers, sampled at baseline or on day 6, 14 or 28 of gluten challenge (not recorded which). The source is a female donor with celiac disease.

This clonotype was seen a few times. J is TRBJ1-6 and V is TRBV29-1; D remains unclear. The length of the CDR3 is 13 residues. Germline CDR1 and CDR2: SQVTM and ANQGSEA. V lost 6 bases and J lost 8, with 14 bases in between. The CDR3 bases are TGCAGCGTACTGGCAGACTGGGATTCACCCCTCCACTTT. Amino acids: CSVLADWDSPLHF.

The rearrangement links TRBV20-1 to TRBJ1-6, with 8 nucleotides matching TRBD1. V lost 2 bases to trimming and J lost 5 bases; unmatched junction nucleotides: 5. Germline V lookup: CDR1 DFQATT, CDR2 SNEGSKA (reference sequence). This CDR3 has 15 amino acids. This CDR3 is CSARSTTGDNSPLHF. The CDR3 bases are TGCAGTGCTAGATCCACGACAGGGGATAATTCACCCCTCCACTTT.

The gene calls are TRBV16 and TRBJ1-1; D is perhaps TRBD1 (5 bases). Trimming cost V 0 bases and J 5 bases, with 10 bases left between them. Germline CDR1 and CDR2: KGHSY and FQNENV. The CDR3 contains 14 residues. The CDR3 is CASSQSGGETEAFF. The CDR3 DNA reads TGTGCCAGCAGCCAATCGGGGGGAGAAACTGAAGCTTTCTTT.

The rearrangement uses TRBV6-1 and TRBJ2-7; TRBD2 matches at 10 bases. Trimming took 3 bases from V and 2 from J; bases not matched to a gene: 4. The CDR3 loop spans 15 amino acids. Germline loops: CDR1 MNHNS, CDR2 SASEGT. The CDR3 region has the DNA TGTGCCAGCAGTGACCCGACTAGCGGGCCCTACGAGCAGTACTTC. Residues: CASSDPTSGPYEQYF.

Note on this clonotype: The junction and the germline gene differ at one end; a read error may be behind it. The chain joins TRBV7-2 to TRBJ2-3; 9 nucleotides line up with TRBD2. The CDR3 contains 15 residues. Germline-derived CDR1 and CDR2 are SGHTA and FQGNSA. The DNA for the CDR3 is TGTGTCAGCAGCTTACGAGCGGGGGGTGCAGATACGCAGTATTTT. This sequence encodes CVSSLRAGGADTQYF.

This clonotype was picked up one time. The rearrangement uses TRBV7-3 and TRBJ1-1; tentative D call: TRBD1 (5 bases). V was clipped by 0 bases and J by 4 bases, with 9 bases between them. Per the germline V gene, CDR1 is SGHTA and CDR2 is FQGTGA. This CDR3 has 14 residues. In DNA, the CDR3 is TGTGCCAGCAGCTTAACGGGACTGGGCACTGAAGCTTTCTTT. Translating gives CASSLTGLGTEAFF.

The CDR3 coding sequence is TGTGCCAGCAGTTACAACAGGGAGTCGACGGACACCTTC. It codes for CASSYNRESTDTF. V usage is TRBV6-2 or TRBV6-3 and J usage is TRBJ1-2; the D gene is possibly TRBD1 (6 bases). Germline V gives CDR1 MNHEY, CDR2 SVGEGT. The length of the CDR3 is 13 residues. V lost 2 bases and J 12 bases, leaving 16 bases between the germline ends.

V is TRBV29-1 and J is TRBJ2-5; D perhaps matches TRBD1 (6 bases). There are 13 residues in the CDR3. V was shortened by 7 bases and J by 5 bases, with 17 bases between the two germline ends. Germline V gene lookup returns CDR1 SQVTM and CDR2 ANQGSEA. The CDR3 region has the DNA TGCAGCGAAACTACAGGGTTTGGGGAGACCCAGTACTTC. It encodes CSETTGFGETQYF.

The table lists this clonotype with a count of one. CDR3 in amino acids: CSASRPSEQFF. DNA of the CDR3: TGCAGTGCTAGCAGGCCCAGTGAGCAGTTCTTC. The V gene is TRBV20-1, the J gene TRBJ2-1, with unresolved D. The V end was cut by 3 bases, the J end by 9 bases, with 9 bases between. This CDR3 comprises 11 residues. Germline lookup yields CDR1 DFQATT and CDR2 SNEGSKA (reference sequence).

This clonotype was counted a few times. The chain carries TRBV5-6 and TRBJ1-3; D uncertain. Germline CDR1 is SGHDT and CDR2 is YYEEEE. Trimming left V 2 bases short and J 9 bases short, with 12 bases between. The CDR3 consists of 13 residues. The CDR3 here is CASSFSSSGTIYF. CDR3 coding DNA: TGTGCCAGCAGCTTCTCCTCTTCAGGCACCATATATTTT.

This clonotype is termed hyperexpanded. The genes are TRBV4-2 and TRBJ2-7; 10 nucleotides align to TRBD2. CDR3 size: 16 residues. Looked up from germline, CDR1 is LGHNA and CDR2 is YNFKEQ. The junction had 9 bases not matched to a gene; V was cut back by 0 bases and J by 7 bases. CDR3 nucleotides: TGTGCCAGCAGCCAAGATTTCGAGCGGGGGGGCCGGGAGCAGTACTTC. Its translation: CASSQDFERGGREQYF.

The rearrangement links TRBV29-1 to TRBJ2-5; D possibly corresponds to TRBD1 (5 bases). The CDR3 contains 11 residues. Looked up from germline, CDR1 is SQVTM and CDR2 is ANQGSEA. V was pared by 7 bases and J by 7 bases, with 13 bases between. The CDR3 region has the DNA TGCAGCGGGGGCGGCTGGGGGACCCAGTACTTC. The encoded protein is CSGGGWGTQYF.

In this sample, this clonotype turned up a few times. The chain couples TRBV7-2 to TRBJ2-1; TRBD2 aligns across 8 bases. Germline trimming cut 2 bases from V and 7 bases from J; bases unmatched to any gene: 7. CDR3 length: 15 amino acids. Germline CDR1 is SGHTA and CDR2 is FQGNSA. In DNA form, the CDR3 reads TGTGCCAGCAGCTTAAGAGCGGGAGATGAGAATGAGCAGTTCTTC. This sequence encodes CASSLRAGDENEQFF.

V and J are TRBV29-1 and TRBJ2-5, with 7 bases lining up with TRBD2. The CDR3 runs 14 residues. V lost 7 bases, J lost 7 bases, and 15 bases stayed unmatched. Germline assignment: CDR1 SQVTM and CDR2 ANQGSEA. The DNA of the CDR3 is TGCAGCGGGGGCTGGGGCGGCTGGGAGGGGACCCAGTACTTC. The encoded protein is CSGGWGGWEGTQYF. The variable domain in full, with the rest retrieved from reference TRBV29-1 and TRBJ2-5, is SAVISQKPSRDICQRGTSLTIQCQVDSQVTMMFWYRQQPGQSLTLIATANQGSEATYESGFVIDKFPISRPNLTFSTLTVSNMSPEDSSIYLCSGGWGGWEGTQYFGPGTRLLVL.

This clonotype is classed as large. The V call is TRBV4-1, the J call TRBJ2-2; D perhaps matches TRBD2 (7 bases). This CDR3 has 16 residues. CDR1 MGHRA and CDR2 YSYEKL come from the germline V gene. Trimming cost V 4 bases and J 3 bases, with 15 bases left between them. CDR3 amino acids: CASSPWGGADTGELFF. The CDR3 nucleotides are TGCGCCAGCAGCCCCTGGGGGGGGGCTGACACCGGGGAGCTGTTTTTT.

This clonotype came up a few times. The chain is built from TRBV7-3 and TRBJ2-5; possibly TRBD2 for D (6 bases). Germline-derived CDR1 and CDR2 are SGHTA and FQGTGA. With 3 bases removed from V and 2 bases from J, the gap between germline ends came to 10 bases. The CDR3 runs 14 residues. Written as DNA, the CDR3 is TGTGCCAGCAGCTTCCGGGACTTTCAAGAGACCCAGTACTTC. Its translation is CASSFRDFQETQYF.

There are a few counts of this clonotype. V and J are TRBV19 and TRBJ1-5; no clear D gene. The CDR3 is 15 residues long. Germline V gene sequence: CDR1 LNHDA, CDR2 SQIVND (reference sequence). V was cut by 4 bases and J by 2 bases, with 12 bases left in between. Here the CDR3 reads CASSSSGIGNQPQHF. The CDR3 DNA reads as TGTGCCAGTAGTAGTTCGGGGATAGGCAATCAGCCCCAGCATTTT. Together with reference TRBV19 and TRBJ1-5, the CDR3 gives the full variable domain: DGGITQSPKYLFRKEGQNVTLSCEQNLNHDAMYWYRQDPGQGLRLIYYSQIVNDFQKGDIAEGYSVSREKKESFPLTVTSAQKNPTAFYLCASSSSGIGNQPQHFGDGTRLSIL.

The chain has TRBV5-3 and TRBJ1-5; 8 positions match TRBD1. TRBV5-3 is annotated as an ORF whose role is uncertain. CDR3 length equals 16 residues. V lost 4 bases and J lost 2; bases outside the gene matches: 8. The CDR3 DNA sequence: TGTGCCAGAAGCCGATCCAGGGGGCAGGGCAATCAGCCCCAGCATTTT. Protein: CARSRSRGQGNQPQHF.

This rearrangement joins TRBV20-1 to TRBJ2-3, with TRBD1 matching over 7 bases. V was clipped by 4 bases and J by 0 bases; unmatched bases: 7. CDR1 DFQATT and CDR2 SNEGSKA come from the germline V gene (reference sequence). This CDR3 has 15 residues. This CDR3 reads CSATHTGASTDTQYF. DNA for the CDR3: TGCAGTGCTACACATACAGGGGCTAGCACAGATACGCAGTATTTT.

The chain joins TRBV7-3 to TRBJ1-1; the match to TRBD1 covers 7 bases. The length of the CDR3 is 15 residues. Trimming removed 5 bases from V and 1 base from J; junction bases left unmatched: 7. CDR1 and CDR2 from the germline V gene are SGHTA and FQGTGA. CDR3 in DNA: TGTGCCAGCAGCCCTCATACAGGGGCGAACACTGAAGCTTTCTTT. Its protein product is CASSPHTGANTEAFF.

This clonotype appeared a single time. V gene TRBV29-1 combines with J gene TRBJ2-5; D unclear. CDR1 is SQVTM and CDR2 is ANQGSEA in the germline V gene. With 4 bases removed from V and 5 bases from J, the gap between germline ends came to 14 bases. The CDR3 contains 13 residues. This CDR3 reads CSVGGAFGETQYF. For the CDR3, the DNA is TGCAGCGTTGGAGGTGCTTTCGGGGAGACCCAGTACTTC.

The chain joins TRBV4-1 to TRBJ1-4, with 9 bases fitting TRBD1. With 5 bases clipped from V and 8 bases from J, the junction kept 9 bases outside the gene matches. CDR1 and CDR2 from the germline V gene are MGHRA and YSYEKL. This CDR3 contains 15 residues. The CDR3 nucleotides are TGCGCCAGCAGCATGACGGGACAGGGTGGAGAAAAACTGTTTTTT. It translates to CASSMTGQGGEKLFF.

This clonotype is classed as hyperexpanded. This chain connects TRBV4-3 to TRBJ2-5; TRBD1 aligns across 7 bases. V shed 3 bases, J shed 0 bases, and the junction held 1 base outside the gene matches. The germline V gene encodes CDR1 LGHNA and CDR2 YSLEER. The CDR3 totals 14 residues. The CDR3: CASSQGQYQETQYF. In nucleotides, the CDR3 is TGCGCCAGCAGCCAGGGACAGTACCAAGAGACCCAGTACTTC.

The rearrangement links TRBV29-1 to TRBJ2-3; D gene ambiguous. V lost 0 bases and J 0 bases, leaving 7 bases between the germline ends. This CDR3 region has 14 residues. Germline values: CDR1 SQVTM, CDR2 ANQGSEA. The DNA for the CDR3 is TGCAGCGTTGAAGATCCACCGAGCACAGATACGCAGTATTTT. This codes for CSVEDPPSTDTQYF.

This rearrangement joins TRBV5-6 to TRBJ1-1; D may be TRBD1 (5 bases). Germline V CDR1 and CDR2: SGHDT, YYEEEE. V dropped 5 bases and J dropped 3 bases, with 11 bases sitting between them. The CDR3 has 13 residues. The CDR3 protein is CASSSGLYTEAFF. The CDR3 DNA reads as TGTGCCAGCAGTTCAGGGCTCTACACTGAAGCTTTCTTT.

V usage is TRBV7-2 and J usage is TRBJ2-2, with a possible D match to TRBD1 (6 bases). This CDR3 region has 17 residues. The germline CDR1 and CDR2 sequences are SGHTA and FQGNSA. Trimming stripped 2 bases from V and 5 bases from J, with 18 bases between. In DNA, the CDR3 is TGTGCCAGCAGCTTATTCGACAGACAGGAGCCTACCGGGGAGCTGTTTTTT. Translating gives CASSLFDRQEPTGELFF.

In this sample, this clonotype turned up once. At one boundary the junction diverges from the germline segment, which might be a read error. The chain is built from TRBV7-2 and TRBJ2-3, with D maybe TRBD1 (5 bases). CDR3 length equals 13 residues. The germline V gene has CDR1 SGHTA and CDR2 FQGNSA. CDR3 bases: TGTGTCAGCAGTATCCGTTTCACAGGTACGCAGTATTTT. Its translation: CVSSIRFTGTQYF.